This T cell receptor (beta chain) was observed in a study of shared clonotypes between healthy human individuals. Study-level information: There were three CD4 naive, three CD4 memory, two CD8 naive and one CD8 memory plates per donor.

Trimming pared 1 base from V and 4 bases from J, leaving 16 bases between. CDR1 and CDR2 (germline): MGHDK, SYGVNS. There are 16 residues in the CDR3. TCRdb's copy holds only in-frame clones and misses some; the assay was immunoSEQ multiplex PCR. The profile covers more than 2,000,000 clones, with 90% to 95% appearing a single time and roughly 0.15% taken by the ten largest. The sequenced material came from naive CD4+ T cells sorted from blood. Subset indicated: CD45RA+ positively selected. This TCR derives from a young man in good health. V usage is TRBV25-1 and J usage is TRBJ2-5, with D tentatively TRBD1 or TRBD2 (5 bases each). The CDR3 bases are TGTGCCAGCAGTGAATGGGGGACGGAAGAGGGAGAGACCCAGTACTTC. It yields the protein CASSEWGTEEGETQYF.